This T cell receptor (beta chain) is drawn from a study of Graves' ophthalmopathy and Graves' hyperthyroidism. Notes on the study in general: Blood contained most expanded thyroid clonotypes exceeding 0.001 frequency.

The germline V gene has CDR1 MNHEY and CDR2 SVGEGT. CDR3 length equals 14 residues. V shed 4 bases, J shed 9 bases, and the junction held 11 bases outside the gene matches. If patients had other autoimmune diseases, uncontrolled infections, pregnancy or lactation, they were excluded. At least ten counts were recorded for this clonotype. No antigen is known for it. RNA transcripts yielded amplified TCR beta CDR3 regions. First-round RT-PCR used HTBI primers; second-round multiplex PCR followed. TCRdb itself ran the multiplex PCR reads through MiXCR, one entry per CDR3 protein. The table records 150,000 to 200,000 distinct CDR3 sequences, roughly 36% of them present only once.

The rearrangement links TRBV6-2 or TRBV6-3 to TRBJ1-1; 7 nucleotides match TRBD1. Sequencing used peripheral blood. The clonotype originates from a man between 25 and 39 years old with Graves' ophthalmopathy. CDR3 in DNA: TGTGCCAGCAGTTGCCGATACGGGACAGAAAAAGCTTTCTTT. Translating gives CASSCRYGTEKAFF.